This TCR beta chain was captured by sequencing in a study of blood T cell repertoires in COVID-19. The overall study: Spain, Italy and the United States supplied samples that represented acute and convalescent COVID-19. From T cells, B-cell-depleted T cells, or PBMCs came the material, which was cDNA or gDNA.

CDR1 MDHEN and CDR2 SYDVKM come from the germline V gene. J was trimmed by 6 bases and V by 3 bases; bases with no gene match: 7. This CDR3 is built from 15 residues. Authors' methods: Estimates of nucleated cell counts were drawn from the amplification of reference gene primers. The method was immunoSEQ multiplex PCR; TCRdb's version includes in-frame clones alone and lacks a portion of them. The V and J calls and clone size were taken over from that table, and D and trimming were inferred from the DNA. The table has 70,000 or so clones, roughly 74% seen once; the top ten hold about a sixth. Sequencing used peripheral blood. The TCR originated in a human donor in a cohort sampled during active COVID-19. The chain employs TRBV28 and TRBJ1-1; 10 bases align to TRBD1. CDR3 in amino acids: CASSLGTGAFAEAFF. The CDR3 bases are TGTGCCAGCAGTTTGGGGACAGGGGCATTCGCTGAAGCTTTCTTT.